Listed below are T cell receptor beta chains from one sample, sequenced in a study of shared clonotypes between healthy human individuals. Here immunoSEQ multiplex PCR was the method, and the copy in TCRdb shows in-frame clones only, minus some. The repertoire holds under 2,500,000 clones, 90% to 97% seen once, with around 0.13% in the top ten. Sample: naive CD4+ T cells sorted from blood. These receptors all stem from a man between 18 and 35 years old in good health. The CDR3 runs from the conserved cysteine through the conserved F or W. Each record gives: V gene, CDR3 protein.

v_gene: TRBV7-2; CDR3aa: CASSNLAGVSYEQYF
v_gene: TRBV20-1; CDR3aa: CRGQPQHF
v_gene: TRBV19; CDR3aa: CASSIDQVYQPQHF
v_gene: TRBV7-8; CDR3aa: CASSSTLNRVETQYF
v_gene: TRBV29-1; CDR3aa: CSVIRASGRDNEQFF
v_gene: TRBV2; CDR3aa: CASTQLAGTQYF
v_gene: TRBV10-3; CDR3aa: CAISETGGSEAFF
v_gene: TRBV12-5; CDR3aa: CASGGDRPSASTDTQYF
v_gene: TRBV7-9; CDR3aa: CASSIRTGSSGNTIYF
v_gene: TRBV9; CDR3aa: CASSDRYGNTEAFF
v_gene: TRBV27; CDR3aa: CASSYRGSNYGYTF
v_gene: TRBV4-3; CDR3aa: CASSQFPTYEQYF
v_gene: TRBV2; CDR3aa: CASSIGTGGVRAEAFF
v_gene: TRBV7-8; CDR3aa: CASSWGTGELFF
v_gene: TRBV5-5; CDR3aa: CASSLVAVGELFF
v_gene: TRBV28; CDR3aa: CASTATKQIHYEQYF
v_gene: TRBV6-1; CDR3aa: CASSPNRGIQPQHF
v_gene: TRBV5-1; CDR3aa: CASTSGSSYNEQFF
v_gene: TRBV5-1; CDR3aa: CASSLGGAEKLFF
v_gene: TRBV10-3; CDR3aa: CAISESSGSVETQYF
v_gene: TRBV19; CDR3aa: CASSETGLAKNIQYF
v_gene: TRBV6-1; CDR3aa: CASSWTSAATGELFF
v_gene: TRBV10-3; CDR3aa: CAISALPTNEKLFF
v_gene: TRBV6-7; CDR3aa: CASSPGAGF
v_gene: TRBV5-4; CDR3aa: CASSLRTLTGANVLTF
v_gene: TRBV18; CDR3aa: CASSPRNPLSSGNTIYF
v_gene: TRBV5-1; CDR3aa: CASSLAGGTQETQYF